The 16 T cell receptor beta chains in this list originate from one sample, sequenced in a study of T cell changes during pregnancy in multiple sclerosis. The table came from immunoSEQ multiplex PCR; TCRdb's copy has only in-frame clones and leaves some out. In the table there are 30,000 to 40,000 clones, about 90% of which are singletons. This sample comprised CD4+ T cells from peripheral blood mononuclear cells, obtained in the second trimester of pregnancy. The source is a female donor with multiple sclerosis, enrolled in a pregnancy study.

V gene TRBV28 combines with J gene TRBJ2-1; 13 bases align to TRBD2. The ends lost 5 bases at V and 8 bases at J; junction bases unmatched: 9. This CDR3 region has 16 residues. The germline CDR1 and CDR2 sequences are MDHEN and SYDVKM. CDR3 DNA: TGTGCCAGCAGTGCACTACTAGCGGGAGGGCCGGATGAGCAGTTCTTC. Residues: CASSALLAGGPDEQFF.

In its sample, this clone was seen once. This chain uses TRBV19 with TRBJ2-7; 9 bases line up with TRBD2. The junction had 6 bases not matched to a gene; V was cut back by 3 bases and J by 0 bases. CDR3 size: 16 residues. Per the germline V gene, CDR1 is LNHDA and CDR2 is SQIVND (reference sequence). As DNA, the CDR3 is TGTGCCAGTAGTATTACTAGCGGGTGGAGCTCCTACGAGCAGTACTTC. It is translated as CASSITSGWSSYEQYF.

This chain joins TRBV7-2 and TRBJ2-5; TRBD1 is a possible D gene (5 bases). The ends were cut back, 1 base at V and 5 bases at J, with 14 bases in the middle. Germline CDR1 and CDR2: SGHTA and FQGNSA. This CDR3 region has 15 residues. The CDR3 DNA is TGTGCCAGCAGCTTAGACGGAAGGGCAGGGGAGACCCAGTACTTC. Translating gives CASSLDGRAGETQYF.

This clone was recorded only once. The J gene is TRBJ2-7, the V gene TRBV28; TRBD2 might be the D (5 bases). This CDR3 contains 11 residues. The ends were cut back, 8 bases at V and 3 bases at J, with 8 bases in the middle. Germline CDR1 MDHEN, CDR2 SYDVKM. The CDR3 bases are TGTGCCAGCGGGAGAAACTACGAGCAGTACTTC. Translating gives CASGRNYEQYF.

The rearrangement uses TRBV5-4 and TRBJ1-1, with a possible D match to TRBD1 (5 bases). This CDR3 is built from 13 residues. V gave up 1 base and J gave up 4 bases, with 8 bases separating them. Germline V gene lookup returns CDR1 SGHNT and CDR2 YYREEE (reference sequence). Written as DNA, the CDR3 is TGTGCCAGCAGCTTGCAGGGCCCCACTGAAGCTTTCTTT. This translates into CASSLQGPTEAFF. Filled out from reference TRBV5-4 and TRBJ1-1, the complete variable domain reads ETGVTQSPTHLIKTRGQQVTLRCSSQSGHNTVSWYQQALGQGPQFIFQYYREEENGRGNFPPRFSGLQFPNYSSELNVNALELDDSALYLCASSLQGPTEAFFGQGTRLTVV.

CDR3 residues: CASRPRAGGLNEQFF. The CDR3 DNA follows: TGTGCCAGCAGGCCTCGGGCGGGAGGGCTTAATGAGCAGTTCTTC. The V and J genes are TRBV11-2 and TRBJ2-1, with 9 bases identical to TRBD2. This CDR3 is 15 amino acids long. The V and J ends lost 6 bases and 7 bases, in that order; junction bases with no gene match: 10. Germline CDR1 SGHAT, CDR2 FQNNGV.

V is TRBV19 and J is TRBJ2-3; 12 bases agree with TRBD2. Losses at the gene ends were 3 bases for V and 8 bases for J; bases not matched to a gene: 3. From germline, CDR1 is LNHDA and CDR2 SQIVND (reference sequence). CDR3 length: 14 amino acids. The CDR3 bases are TGTGCCAGTAGTATCGCTAGCGGGAGGGGTACGCAGTATTTT. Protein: CASSIASGRGTQYF.

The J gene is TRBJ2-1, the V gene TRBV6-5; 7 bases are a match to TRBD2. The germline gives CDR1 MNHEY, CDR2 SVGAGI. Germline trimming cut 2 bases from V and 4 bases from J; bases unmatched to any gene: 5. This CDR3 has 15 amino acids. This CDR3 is CASSYLQRGYNEQFF. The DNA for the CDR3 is TGTGCCAGCAGTTACCTCCAGCGGGGTTACAATGAGCAGTTCTTC.

CDR3 bases: TGTGCCAGCAGCTTGGCTAGCGGGAGAGTGGTCAATGAGCAGTTCTTC. It encodes CASSLASGRVVNEQFF. This rearrangement joins TRBV5-4 to TRBJ2-1, with 10 bases matching TRBD2. V lost 0 bases, J lost 6 bases, and 6 bases stayed unmatched. This CDR3 contains 16 residues. CDR1 is SGHNT, CDR2 YYREEE, per germline (reference sequence).

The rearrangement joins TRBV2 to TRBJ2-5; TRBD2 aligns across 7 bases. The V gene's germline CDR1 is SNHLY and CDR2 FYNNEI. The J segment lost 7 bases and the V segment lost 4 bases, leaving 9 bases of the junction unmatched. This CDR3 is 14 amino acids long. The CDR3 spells CASSVRAGEATQYF. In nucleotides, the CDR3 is TGTGCCAGCAGTGTAAGGGCGGGAGAAGCGACCCAGTACTTC.

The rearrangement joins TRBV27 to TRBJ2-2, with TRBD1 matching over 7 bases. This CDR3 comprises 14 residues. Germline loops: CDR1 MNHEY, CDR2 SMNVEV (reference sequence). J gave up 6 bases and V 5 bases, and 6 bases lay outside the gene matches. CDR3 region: CASSPTTGPGELFF. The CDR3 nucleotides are TGTGCCAGCAGTCCAACGACAGGGCCCGGGGAGCTGTTTTTT.

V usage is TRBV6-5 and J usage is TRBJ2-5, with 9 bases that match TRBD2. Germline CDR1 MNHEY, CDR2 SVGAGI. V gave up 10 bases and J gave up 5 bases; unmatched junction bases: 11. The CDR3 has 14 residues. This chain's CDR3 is CATKPGLAPETQYF. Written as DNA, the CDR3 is TGTGCCACCAAGCCGGGACTAGCTCCCGAGACCCAGTACTTC.

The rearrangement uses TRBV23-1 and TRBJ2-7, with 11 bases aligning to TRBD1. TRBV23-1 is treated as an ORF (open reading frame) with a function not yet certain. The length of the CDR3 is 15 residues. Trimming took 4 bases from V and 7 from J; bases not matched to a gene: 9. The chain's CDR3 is CASSPSPGQGDEQYF. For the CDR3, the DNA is TGCGCCAGCAGTCCTTCTCCGGGACAGGGGGATGAGCAGTACTTC.

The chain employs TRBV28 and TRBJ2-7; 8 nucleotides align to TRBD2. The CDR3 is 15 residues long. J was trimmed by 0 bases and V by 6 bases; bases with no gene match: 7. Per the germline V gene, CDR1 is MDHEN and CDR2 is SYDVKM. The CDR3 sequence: CASRNSGISSYEQYF. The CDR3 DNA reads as TGTGCCAGCAGGAATAGCGGGATAAGCTCCTACGAGCAGTACTTC.

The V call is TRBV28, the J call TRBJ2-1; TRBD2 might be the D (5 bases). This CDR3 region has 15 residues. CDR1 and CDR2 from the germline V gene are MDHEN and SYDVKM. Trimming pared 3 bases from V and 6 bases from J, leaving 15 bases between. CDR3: CASSFFGLAGNEQFF. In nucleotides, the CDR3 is TGTGCCAGCAGTTTCTTTGGACTCGCCGGCAATGAGCAGTTCTTC.

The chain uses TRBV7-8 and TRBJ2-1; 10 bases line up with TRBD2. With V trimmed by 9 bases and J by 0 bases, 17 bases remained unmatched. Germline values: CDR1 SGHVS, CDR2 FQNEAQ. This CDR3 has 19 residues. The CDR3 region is CASISVGSGRLSSYNEQFF. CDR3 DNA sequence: TGTGCCAGTATCTCCGTTGGTAGCGGGAGGTTAAGCTCCTACAATGAGCAGTTCTTC.